Each of the 30 T cell receptor beta chains below was sequenced from the same sample in a study of T-cell reconstitution after alpha-beta-depleted transplantation in children. Researchers prepared the TCRbeta library using unique molecular identifiers, the study reports. Each CDR3 protein is one row after TCRdb ran MiXCR on the PCR reads. The table shows 450,000 to 600,000 distinct CDR3 sequences, with approximately 20% occurring only once. The sequencing used PBMCs from the stem cell graft donor, collected from the stem cell graft. The origin of the receptors is a human donor who donated a stem cell graft to a child with acute lymphoblastic leukemia.

This clonotype was picked up a small number of times. The rearrangement links TRBV20-1 to TRBJ2-3; 13 bases fit TRBD2. Germline CDR1 is DFQATT and CDR2 is SNEGSKA (reference sequence). Trimming at V came to 6 bases and at J to 8 bases, leaving 8 bases not matched to a gene. This CDR3 is built from 14 residues. CDR3 nucleotides: TGCAGTGCCAAACTAGCGGGAGGGATCTCTACGCAGTATTTT. It is translated as CSAKLAGGISTQYF.

This clonotype showed up just a few times. CDR3 nucleotides: TGTGCCAGCAGTTATTACGACAGAAACACTGAAGCTTTCTTT. Translation gives CASSYYDRNTEAFF. The chain couples TRBV6-5 to TRBJ1-1, with D possibly being TRBD1 (5 bases). V lost 3 bases, J lost 2 bases, and 10 bases lay in between. Germline V gene sequence: CDR1 MNHEY, CDR2 SVGAGI. The CDR3 runs 14 residues.

This clonotype was seen only a few times. The J gene is TRBJ2-2, the V gene TRBV4-2; 9 nucleotides match TRBD2. The CDR3 is made up of 17 amino acids. V was pared by 1 base and J by 6 bases, with 9 bases of the junction left unmatched. CDR1 and CDR2 from the germline V gene are LGHNA and YNFKEQ. CDR3 coding DNA: TGTGCCAGCAGCCAAGCGAGTGCGACTAGCGGTGCCGGGGAGCTGTTTTTT. Translating gives CASSQASATSGAGELFF.

The gene calls are TRBV4-1 and TRBJ2-7; D possibly corresponds to TRBD2 (5 bases). V gave up 2 bases and J gave up 3 bases, with 14 bases separating them. CDR1 is MGHRA, CDR2 YSYEKL, per germline. CDR3 length: 15 amino acids. The chain's CDR3 is CASSQSRSGLYEQYF. CDR3 nucleotide sequence: TGCGCCAGCAGCCAATCTCGGAGCGGACTCTACGAGCAGTACTTC.

This sequence joins TRBV7-9 and TRBJ2-5; tentative D call: TRBD1 (6 bases). CDR1 and CDR2 from the germline V gene are SEHNR and FQNEAQ (reference sequence). CDR3 length: 17 amino acids. Between the trimmed V and J ends, which lost 3 bases and 5 bases, there was a span of 22 bases. The CDR3, as DNA: TGTGCCAGCAGCTTTGTGTTAGGAGCAGACAGGTCCGAGACCCAGTACTTC. Residues: CASSFVLGADRSETQYF.

The chain recombines TRBV6-4 with TRBJ2-1; unclear D gene. CDR3 size: 13 residues. Germline V gene lookup returns CDR1 MRHNA and CDR2 SNTAGT. V lost 4 bases and J 1 base, leaving 5 bases between the germline ends. The CDR3 reads CASSAQSYNEQFF. In nucleotides, the CDR3 is TGTGCCAGCAGTGCCCAATCCTACAATGAGCAGTTCTTC.

This clonotype was counted between two and nine times. This chain connects TRBV7-9 to TRBJ2-2; D is perhaps TRBD1 or TRBD2 (7 bases each). Germline values: CDR1 SEHNR, CDR2 FQNEAQ (reference sequence). Trimming shortened V by 4 bases and J by 5 bases, and 14 bases separated the two germline ends. There are 15 residues in the CDR3. CDR3 coding DNA: TGTGCCAGCAGCTCCGACAGGGAGGGAACCGGGGAGCTGTTTTTT. It yields the protein CASSSDREGTGELFF. Based on the CDR3 plus reference TRBV7-9 and TRBJ2-2, the full variable domain is DTGVSQNPRHKITKRGQNVTFRCDPISEHNRLYWYRQTLGQGPEFLTYFQNEAQLEKSRLLSDRFSAERPKGSFSTLEIQRTEQGDSAMYLCASSSDREGTGELFFGEGSRLTVL.

The J gene is TRBJ2-4, the V gene TRBV12-3 or TRBV12-4; 10 nucleotides match TRBD1. CDR3 length equals 14 residues. The J segment lost 5 bases and the V segment lost 8 bases, leaving 6 bases of the junction unmatched. CDR3 sequence: CASGDRGGENIQYF. In nucleotides, the CDR3 is TGTGCCAGCGGGGACAGGGGAGGGGAAAACATTCAGTACTTC.

This clonotype was recorded a few times. The junction differs from germline at one of its ends, possibly a read error. This chain connects TRBV5-8 to TRBJ2-1; 7 nucleotides agree with TRBD2. The CDR3 contains 12 residues. Germline values: CDR1 SGHTS, CDR2 YDEGEE. The CDR3 nucleotides are TGTGCCAGCAGCTTGGCCGGACTAGAAACCCGCTTC. As protein: CASSLAGLETRF. The full variable domain, completed using reference TRBV5-8 and TRBJ2-1, is EAGVTQSPTHLIKTRGQQATLRCSPISGHTSVYWYQQALGLGLQFLLWYDEGEERNRGNFPPRFSGRQFPNYSSELNVNALELEDSALYLCASSLAGLETRFGPGTRLTVL.

V gene TRBV11-2 combines with J gene TRBJ2-7; 7 nucleotides align to TRBD2. After removal of 5 bases from V and 0 bases from J, the junction contained 7 bases not matched to a gene. This CDR3 spans 15 amino acids. CDR1 is SGHAT, CDR2 FQNNGV, per germline. CDR3 region: CASSDSGGSSYEQYF. In nucleotides, the CDR3 is TGTGCCAGCAGCGATTCGGGCGGGAGCTCCTACGAGCAGTACTTC.

The chain recombines TRBV12-3 or TRBV12-4 with TRBJ1-4; D possibly corresponds to TRBD1 (5 bases). The CDR3 runs 14 residues. Trimming took 8 bases from V and 7 from J, leaving 17 bases between them. The DNA for the CDR3 is TGTGCCAGCTCTCTGGGGGGTTCCCTTGAAAAACTGTTTTTT. Its protein is CASSLGGSLEKLFF.

The chain couples TRBV7-8 to TRBJ2-3; 7 bases line up with TRBD2. Unmatched junction bases numbered 5, after V lost 5 bases and J lost 0 bases. Germline loops: CDR1 SGHVS, CDR2 FQNEAQ. This CDR3 has 15 amino acids. The CDR3: CASSRERGSTDTQYF. CDR3 DNA sequence: TGTGCCAGCAGCCGAGAGCGGGGTAGCACAGATACGCAGTATTTT.

The chain is built from TRBV5-1 and TRBJ1-2, with D tentatively TRBD1 (6 bases). The germline CDR1 and CDR2 sequences are SGHRS and YFSETQ. CDR3 length: 15 residues. Trimming removed 2 bases at V and 2 bases at J, with 13 bases between. The CDR3, as DNA: TGCGCCAGCAGCTTCCTGCGGGGGCCAAACTATGGCTACACCTTC. As protein: CASSFLRGPNYGYTF.

The CDR3 region is CASSLPEGAGVYEQYF. The CDR3 region has the DNA TGTGCCAGCAGCTTGCCCGAGGGAGCGGGAGTATACGAGCAGTACTTC. The rearrangement joins TRBV7-2 to TRBJ2-7, with 8 bases fitting TRBD2. The germline gives CDR1 SGHTA, CDR2 FQGNSA. The CDR3 has 16 amino acids. The junction had 11 bases not matched to a gene; V was cut back by 3 bases and J by 4 bases.

In its sample, this clonotype was seen a few times. The chain joins TRBV19 to TRBJ1-1; D is uncertain. CDR1 and CDR2 from the germline V gene are LNHDA and SQIVND (reference sequence). The CDR3 loop spans 14 amino acids. V lost 9 bases, J lost 0 bases, and 14 bases lay in between. In DNA form, the CDR3 reads TGTGCCAGCCGCCCCGGCCATCTGAACACTGAAGCTTTCTTT. It encodes CASRPGHLNTEAFF.

The chain couples TRBV10-3 to TRBJ2-3; 8 bases fit TRBD2. From germline, CDR1 is ENHRY and CDR2 SYGVKD. Trimming at V came to 6 bases and at J to 6 bases, leaving 14 bases not matched to a gene. The CDR3 is made up of 16 amino acids. The CDR3 DNA reads TGTGCCATCAGGGATCCCGGGGGAGCGGGAGATGATACGCAGTATTTT. Translated: CAIRDPGGAGDDTQYF.

This chain uses TRBV11-1 with TRBJ2-2; D is unresolved. V gave up 1 base and J gave up 1 base, with 7 bases separating them. The CDR3 contains 15 residues. CDR1 and CDR2 (germline): SGHAT, FQDESV (reference sequence). CDR3 bases: TGTGCCAGCAGCTTAGGGAGACAGAACACCGGGGAGCTGTTTTTT. Its protein is CASSLGRQNTGELFF.

This rearrangement joins TRBV7-6 to TRBJ1-3; possibly TRBD1 for D (6 bases). Per germline, CDR1 SGHVS and CDR2 FNYEAQ. The CDR3 covers 16 residues. Trimming shortened V by 5 bases and J by 4 bases, and 18 bases separated the two germline ends. CDR3 sequence: CASSHMNTGRGNTIYF. CDR3 DNA sequence: TGTGCCAGCAGCCATATGAACACAGGGCGCGGAAACACCATATATTTT.

Concerning this clonotype itself: A much larger clone lies one base from this, so it may be a read error. This chain uses TRBV29-1 with TRBJ2-7; a possible D gene is TRBD2 (5 bases). CDR1 is SQVTM and CDR2 is ANQGSEA in the germline V gene. Trimming left V 5 bases short and J 3 bases short, with 20 bases between. The CDR3 has 15 residues. For the CDR3, the DNA is TGCAGCGTTCAACCGTCCCGGACTGGAGTCTACGAGCAGTACTTC. Protein product: CSVQPSRTGVYEQYF.

This clonotype has a handful of counts. The gene calls are TRBV5-1 and TRBJ2-1; D tentatively reads TRBD1 or TRBD2 (5 bases each). CDR3 length equals 16 residues. With 6 bases removed from V and 0 bases from J, the gap between germline ends came to 16 bases. The germline CDR1 and CDR2 sequences are SGHRS and YFSETQ. CDR3 loop: CASTLRGDPSYNEQFF. The CDR3 nucleotides read TGCGCCAGCACCCTCCGAGGGGACCCCTCCTACAATGAGCAGTTCTTC.

This clonotype turned up a few times. The CDR3 DNA follows: TGCGCCAGCAGCATCCGGACTAGCGGGAACTCTGGGGCCAACGTCCTGACTTTC. It specifies CASSIRTSGNSGANVLTF. V gene TRBV5-1 combines with J gene TRBJ2-6, with 12 bases fitting TRBD2. V shed 4 bases, J shed 0 bases, and the junction held 5 bases outside the gene matches. Germline lookup yields CDR1 SGHRS and CDR2 YFSETQ. This CDR3 region has 18 residues.

This clonotype showed up just a few times. The chain uses TRBV7-9 and TRBJ2-2; D is uncertain. This CDR3 has 17 residues. The V end was cut by 6 bases, the J end by 2 bases, with 19 bases between. Germline V CDR1 and CDR2: SEHNR, FQNEAQ (reference sequence). The DNA for the CDR3 is TGTGCCAGCAGTCCAAGGACCCTTGTACTTAACACCGGGGAGCTGTTTTTT. It translates to CASSPRTLVLNTGELFF. Full variable domain (rest looked up from reference TRBV7-9 and TRBJ2-2): DTGVSQNPRHKITKRGQNVTFRCDPISEHNRLYWYRQTLGQGPEFLTYFQNEAQLEKSRLLSDRFSAERPKGSFSTLEIQRTEQGDSAMYLCASSPRTLVLNTGELFFGEGSRLTVL.

The chain couples TRBV18 to TRBJ2-5, with D unresolved. Deletions cut 1 base from V and 5 bases from J, with 8 bases between. Germline CDR1 is KGHSH and CDR2 is LQKENI. CDR3 size: 13 residues. CDR3 in amino acids: CASSPRRAETQYF. CDR3 nucleotides: TGTGCCAGCTCACCACGCCGCGCTGAGACCCAGTACTTC.

The J gene is TRBJ2-7, the V gene TRBV9; TRBD2 is a possible D gene (5 bases). Trimming took off 0 bases at V and 1 base at J, with 14 bases between the two ends. The length of the CDR3 is 16 residues. Germline CDR1 and CDR2: SGDLS and YYNGEE. For the CDR3, the DNA is TGTGCCAGCAGCGTAGAGGACTGGGCTCCGTCCTACGAGCAGTACTTC. Protein sequence: CASSVEDWAPSYEQYF.

This clonotype has a count of ten or more. The chain is built from TRBV10-3 and TRBJ2-1; D could derive from TRBD1 or TRBD2 (6 bases each). CDR1 ENHRY and CDR2 SYGVKD come from the germline V gene. V lost 11 bases and J 7 bases, leaving 12 bases between the germline ends. The CDR3 is made up of 11 amino acids. CDR3 in amino acids: CASRGGNEQFF. In DNA, the CDR3 is TGTGCCTCAAGAGGGGGGAATGAGCAGTTCTTC.

Worth noting for this clonotype: Sequence at one end of the junction differs from germline and may be a read error. The rearrangement links TRBV7-8 to TRBJ2-2, with D maybe TRBD2 (5 bases). The CDR3 extends over 14 amino acids. Germline V CDR1 and CDR2: SGHVS, FQNEAQ. CDR3 nucleotides: TGTGCCAGCAGCCTAGCCAGAATCACCGGGGAGCTGTTTTTT. Its protein product is CASSLARITGELFF.

The rearrangement joins TRBV20-1 to TRBJ2-7; 8 positions match TRBD2. This CDR3 region has 17 residues. Per the germline V gene, CDR1 is DFQATT and CDR2 is SNEGSKA (reference sequence). V shed 3 bases and J 0 bases; nucleotides not matched to a gene: 13. The CDR3 DNA reads as TGCAGTGCTAGTCCGGCGGGGGGCCGGGGAAGCTCCTACGAGCAGTACTTC. Residues: CSASPAGGRGSSYEQYF.

This chain connects TRBV5-1 to TRBJ1-4, with a possible D match to TRBD1 (5 bases). The ends were cut back, 3 bases at V and 5 bases at J, with 14 bases in the middle. The CDR3 contains 15 residues. From germline, CDR1 is SGHRS and CDR2 YFSETQ. The CDR3 here is CASSYAGHWNEKLFF. CDR3 DNA sequence: TGCGCCAGCAGCTACGCGGGGCACTGGAATGAAAAACTGTTTTTT.

This chain links TRBV5-1 with TRBJ2-2; 10 bases are a match to TRBD2. J gave up 0 bases and V 4 bases, and 3 bases lay outside the gene matches. The CDR3 runs to 16 residues. Germline values: CDR1 SGHRS, CDR2 YFSETQ. CDR3 loop: CASSKTSGTNTGELFF. The CDR3 coding sequence is TGCGCCAGCAGCAAAACTAGCGGGACGAACACCGGGGAGCTGTTTTTT.

The chain recombines TRBV12-3 or TRBV12-4 with TRBJ2-5; maybe TRBD1 (6 bases). CDR3 size: 14 residues. V dropped 6 bases and J dropped 4 bases, with 15 bases sitting between them. This chain's CDR3 is CASSYPGERETQYF. The CDR3 nucleotides are TGTGCCAGCAGCTACCCAGGGGAGAGAGAGACCCAGTACTTC.